Listed here are 25 T cell receptor beta chains from one sample, sequenced in a study of cytomegalovirus exposure and HLA in healthy donors. Repertoires were generated with immunoSEQ multiplex PCR, while TCRdb's copy carries only in-frame clones and drops some. The top ten clones hold around 12% of a sample with hundreds of thousands of clones, roughly 87% of them seen once. The sequenced sample consisted of PBMCs. These receptors were obtained from a man between 18 and 35 years old in good health and CMV-seropositive.

This chain connects TRBV7-8 to TRBJ1-1; 8 bases align to TRBD1. Looked up from germline, CDR1 is SGHVS and CDR2 is FQNEAQ. The CDR3 is 13 residues long. With V trimmed by 5 bases and J by 10 bases, 9 bases remained unmatched. The CDR3 bases are TGTGCCAGCAGCGATGACAGGGGTGGGCGAGCTTTCTTT. It is translated as CASSDDRGGRAFF.

This chain links TRBV10-2 with TRBJ2-3; 10 bases agree with TRBD2. Per germline, CDR1 WSHSY and CDR2 SAAADI. The CDR3 is made up of 16 amino acids. The V and J ends lost 1 base and 5 bases, in that order; junction bases with no gene match: 6. The CDR3 sequence is CASSEFQREGLDTQYF. CDR3 bases: TGCGCCAGCAGTGAGTTCCAGCGGGAGGGCCTAGATACGCAGTATTTT.

The CDR3: CAWNRDRGTGAFF. The CDR3 bases are TGTGCCTGGAATAGGGACAGGGGGACCGGGGCTTTCTTT. This chain connects TRBV30 to TRBJ1-1; 11 nucleotides agree with TRBD1. The CDR3 extends over 13 amino acids. Germline V lookup: CDR1 GTSNPN, CDR2 SVGIG (reference sequence). J was trimmed by 11 bases and V by 4 bases; bases with no gene match: 9.

The V call is TRBV7-8, the J call TRBJ2-6, with D maybe TRBD2 (5 bases). The germline CDR1 and CDR2 sequences are SGHVS and FQNEAQ. Trimming took 2 bases from V and 2 from J, leaving 13 bases between them. The CDR3 is 17 amino acids. The CDR3 loop is CASSLQRRTPGANVLTF. CDR3 nucleotides: TGTGCCAGCAGCTTACAACGGCGGACTCCTGGGGCCAACGTCCTGACTTTC.

In this sample, this clone turned up once. J is TRBJ2-3 and V is TRBV5-4, with D uncertain. CDR3 length equals 14 residues. Trimming cost V 4 bases and J 2 bases, with 11 bases left between them. Germline V CDR1 and CDR2: SGHNT, YYREEE (reference sequence). As DNA, the CDR3 is TGTGCCAGCAGCAACGACCCAAACACAGATACGCAGTATTTT. As protein: CASSNDPNTDTQYF.

The rearrangement joins TRBV27 to TRBJ2-1; TRBD2 matches 10 bases. V shed 5 bases, J shed 0 bases, and the junction held 16 bases outside the gene matches. The CDR3 loop spans 20 amino acids. Per germline, CDR1 MNHEY and CDR2 SMNVEV (reference sequence). CDR3 amino acids: CASSPSTPGLASSSYNEQFF. For the CDR3, the DNA is TGTGCCAGCAGTCCCTCGACCCCGGGACTAGCGTCTAGCTCCTACAATGAGCAGTTCTTC.

The V gene is TRBV15, the J gene TRBJ2-1; tentative D call: TRBD2 (5 bases). CDR1 and CDR2 from the germline V gene are LNHNV and YYDKDF (reference sequence). The CDR3 totals 13 residues. Between the trimmed V and J ends, which lost 3 bases and 5 bases, there was a span of 8 bases. The CDR3 reads CATSSDYDNEQFF. The CDR3 DNA is TGTGCCACCAGCAGTGACTACGACAATGAGCAGTTCTTC.

In this sample, this clone turned up a few times. The chain links TRBV7-6 to TRBJ2-7, with a weak D call TRBD2 (7 bases). CDR1 and CDR2 from the germline V gene are SGHVS and FNYEAQ. CDR3 length: 13 amino acids. V was clipped by 5 bases and J by 1 base, with 9 bases between them. The CDR3 here is CASSSGTSYEQYF. CDR3 nucleotide sequence: TGTGCCAGCAGCAGCGGGACATCCTACGAGCAGTACTTC.

The chain joins TRBV6-5 to TRBJ1-2; 9 nucleotides line up with TRBD1. The CDR3 runs to 16 residues. The ends lost 2 bases at V and 3 bases at J; junction bases unmatched: 7. Germline V gene lookup returns CDR1 MNHEY and CDR2 SVGAGI. As DNA, the CDR3 is TGTGCCAGCAGTTACGCTAACAGGGGGCTGGACTATGGCTACACCTTC. This translates into CASSYANRGLDYGYTF.

The gene calls are TRBV9 and TRBJ1-4; D perhaps matches TRBD1 (6 bases). There are 14 residues in the CDR3. Germline V gene data show CDR1 as SGDLS and CDR2 as YYNGEE. Trimming left V 7 bases short and J 4 bases short, with 14 bases between. The CDR3 DNA is TGTGCCAGCGCCCCGACAGGACTTAATGAAAAACTGTTTTTT. It specifies CASAPTGLNEKLFF.

The chain recombines TRBV9 with TRBJ1-1; D unresolved. Germline V CDR1 and CDR2: SGDLS, YYNGEE. V lost 0 bases, J lost 5 bases, and 8 bases lay in between. The CDR3 extends over 13 amino acids. For the CDR3, the DNA is TGTGCCAGCAGCGTAGGAAAGGAGACTGAAGCTTTCTTT. It yields the protein CASSVGKETEAFF.

The chain uses TRBV19 and TRBJ1-1, with a possible D match to TRBD1 (5 bases). Trimming cost V 7 bases and J 4 bases, with 16 bases left between them. Per the germline V gene, CDR1 is LNHDA and CDR2 is SQIVND (reference sequence). The CDR3 sequence is 14 residues long. This chain's CDR3 is CASTLTGTGTEAFF. DNA for the CDR3: TGTGCCAGTACCCTAACGGGGACTGGCACTGAAGCTTTCTTT.

The chain is built from TRBV7-9 and TRBJ1-1; D unclear. Trimming stripped 5 bases from V and 3 bases from J, with 19 bases between. The germline V gene encodes CDR1 SEHNR and CDR2 FQNEAQ (reference sequence). CDR3 length: 16 residues. CDR3 in DNA: TGTGCCAGCAGCCCTAGAGACGGCAGGAGGGACACTGAAGCTTTCTTT. Translation gives CASSPRDGRRDTEAFF.

The V and J genes are TRBV18 and TRBJ2-7; TRBD1 matches at 8 bases. V was pared by 6 bases and J by 7 bases, with 11 bases of the junction left unmatched. The CDR3 consists of 14 residues. Germline CDR1 and CDR2: KGHSH and LQKENI. CDR3 in DNA: TGTGCCAGCTCCCGACGACAGGGGTTAGAGGAGCAGTACTTC. This translates into CASSRRQGLEEQYF.

The gene calls are TRBV2 and TRBJ2-1; a possible D gene is TRBD1 (6 bases). The CDR3 runs to 15 residues. The V and J ends lost 5 bases and 0 bases respectively, with 11 bases between them. Per the germline V gene, CDR1 is SNHLY and CDR2 is FYNNEI. CDR3 in DNA: TGTGCCAGCAGTCCCGGGACATCCTCCTACAATGAGCAGTTCTTC. Translating it yields CASSPGTSSYNEQFF. The variable domain in full, with the rest retrieved from reference TRBV2 and TRBJ2-1, is EPEVTQTPSHQVTQMGQEVILRCVPISNHLYFYWYRQILGQKVEFLVSFYNNEISEKSEIFDDQFSVERPDGSNFTLKIRSTKLEDSAMYFCASSPGTSSYNEQFFGPGTRLTVL.

This chain uses TRBV30 with TRBJ2-5; a possible D gene is TRBD2 (6 bases). Trimming shortened V by 3 bases and J by 2 bases, and 13 bases separated the two germline ends. CDR1 and CDR2 (germline): GTSNPN, SVGIG (reference sequence). There are 14 residues in the CDR3. The CDR3, as DNA: TGTGCCTGGAGAGAGGGCGGGATTCAAGAGACCCAGTACTTC. Translation: CAWREGGIQETQYF.

The chain uses TRBV28 and TRBJ1-1; D is possibly TRBD1 (5 bases). Germline assignment: CDR1 MDHEN and CDR2 SYDVKM. Trimming took off 4 bases at V and 5 bases at J, with 14 bases between the two ends. CDR3 length: 14 residues. The CDR3 loop is CASSSPAGGTEAFF. In DNA, the CDR3 is TGTGCCAGCAGTTCCCCCGCCGGGGGGACTGAAGCTTTCTTT. The whole variable domain, filled in from reference TRBV28 and TRBJ1-1, reads DVKVTQSSRYLVKRTGEKVFLECVQDMDHENMFWYRQDPGLGLRLIYFSYDVKMKEKGDIPEGYSVSREKKERFSLILESASTNQTSMYLCASSSPAGGTEAFFGQGTRLTVV.

The chain uses TRBV29-1 and TRBJ1-5; unclear D gene. Trimming left V 2 bases short and J 6 bases short, with 11 bases between. The CDR3 is made up of 13 amino acids. Germline V lookup: CDR1 SQVTM, CDR2 ANQGSEA. The CDR3 DNA is TGCAGCGTTGAATGGCAGGAAGGTCAGCCCCAGCATTTT. Its protein is CSVEWQEGQPQHF.

The V and J genes are TRBV28 and TRBJ1-2, with D perhaps TRBD1 (6 bases). This CDR3 is built from 16 residues. Germline values: CDR1 MDHEN, CDR2 SYDVKM. Trimming left V 5 bases short and J 4 bases short, with 20 bases between. The CDR3 DNA reads as TGTGCCAGCAGTCCCGCGGGGGCGGGGGCGTCCTATGGCTACACCTTC. Its protein product is CASSPAGAGASYGYTF.

V usage is TRBV30 and J usage is TRBJ1-5, with D perhaps matching TRBD1 (6 bases). The germline V and J ends were trimmed by 5 bases and 3 bases, with 11 bases remaining between them. CDR3 length equals 13 residues. In germline, CDR1 is GTSNPN, CDR2 SVGIG (reference sequence). CDR3 protein: CAWSGALNQPQHF. The CDR3 nucleotides are TGTGCCTGGTCAGGGGCCCTCAATCAGCCCCAGCATTTT.

This chain uses TRBV5-1 with TRBJ1-4; D uncertain. V was shortened by 0 bases and J by 2 bases, with 5 bases between the two germline ends. This CDR3 comprises 14 residues. From germline, CDR1 is SGHRS and CDR2 YFSETQ. The CDR3: CASSLGPTNEKLFF. CDR3 nucleotide sequence: TGCGCCAGCAGCTTGGGGCCCACTAATGAAAAACTGTTTTTT. Drawing the rest from reference TRBV5-1 and TRBJ1-4, the complete variable domain is KAGVTQTPRYLIKTRGQQVTLSCSPISGHRSVSWYQQTPGQGLQFLFEYFSETQRNKGNFPGRFSGRQFSNSRSEMNVSTLELGDSALYLCASSLGPTNEKLFFGSGTQLSVL.

The CDR3 loop is CASSLYWDPENYGYTF. For the CDR3, the DNA is TGTGCCAGCAGCTTGTATTGGGACCCAGAGAACTATGGCTACACCTTC. The V and J genes are TRBV5-4 and TRBJ1-2; perhaps TRBD1 as D (5 bases). The V end was cut by 1 base, the J end by 2 bases, with 15 bases between. Germline V CDR1 and CDR2: SGHNT, YYREEE (reference sequence). The CDR3 has 16 residues.

The rearrangement joins TRBV4-1 to TRBJ2-5; 8 positions match TRBD1. The germline CDR1 and CDR2 sequences are MGHRA and YSYEKL. This CDR3 is built from 14 residues. After removal of 4 bases from V and 5 bases from J, the junction contained 6 bases not matched to a gene. Here the CDR3 DNA reads TGCGCCAGCAGCCGGGCCCGACAGGGGGAGACCCAGTACTTC. It yields the protein CASSRARQGETQYF.

The chain combines TRBV28 with TRBJ2-7; D assignment may be TRBD1 or TRBD2 (5 bases each). The CDR3 totals 16 residues. V lost 2 bases, J lost 4 bases, and 18 bases lay in between. Per the germline V gene, CDR1 is MDHEN and CDR2 is SYDVKM. DNA for the CDR3: TGTGCCAGCAGTTTAAACCCACGAGAGGGGAAATACGAGCAGTACTTC. Translated, it gives CASSLNPREGKYEQYF.

This clone appeared a few times. This rearrangement joins TRBV4-1 to TRBJ2-7; a possible D gene is TRBD2 (6 bases). V was pared by 1 base and J by 4 bases, with 14 bases between. Germline V CDR1 and CDR2: MGHRA, YSYEKL. This CDR3 is built from 15 residues. The DNA for the CDR3 is TGCGCCAGCAGCCAAGCCTCCTTCCTAGCGTACGAGCAGTACTTC. It translates to CASSQASFLAYEQYF.